One and the same sample provided the 9 T cell receptor beta chains below, sequenced in a study of T cells in Graves' hyperthyroidism and ophthalmopathy. TCR beta CDR3 regions were amplified from RNA. First-round RT-PCR of the TCR CDR3 relied on the HTBI primer set. TCRdb independently ran MiXCR on the multiplex PCR reads; one entry per CDR3 protein. The table lists about 520,000 distinct CDR3 sequences, around 22% of them singletons. The sample was blood. These receptor sequences come from a woman in her thirties with Graves' ophthalmopathy.

At least ten counts were recorded for this clonotype. The J gene is TRBJ2-5, the V gene TRBV7-3; 7 nucleotides match TRBD2. The J segment lost 8 bases and the V segment lost 4 bases, leaving 10 bases of the junction unmatched. CDR3 length equals 14 residues. Germline-derived CDR1 and CDR2 are SGHTA and FQGTGA. This CDR3 reads CASSSTSVWGTQYF. In nucleotides, the CDR3 is TGTGCCAGCAGCTCCACTAGCGTTTGGGGAACCCAGTACTTC. Based on the CDR3 plus reference TRBV7-3 and TRBJ2-5, the full variable domain is GAGVSQTPSNKVTEKGKYVELRCDPISGHTALYWYRQSLGQGPEFLIYFQGTGAADDSGLPNDRFFAVRPEGSVSTLKIQRTERGDSAVYLCASSSTSVWGTQYFGPGTRLLVL.

This clonotype was recorded many times. The chain recombines TRBV20-1 with TRBJ1-2; 10 bases align to TRBD1. This CDR3 is 13 amino acids long. After removal of 3 bases from V and 8 bases from J, the junction contained 6 bases not matched to a gene. CDR1 and CDR2 from the germline V gene are DFQATT and SNEGSKA (reference sequence). This chain's CDR3 is CSASGTGEGGYTF. The CDR3 DNA sequence: TGCAGTGCTAGCGGGACAGGGGAAGGAGGCTACACCTTC.

In this sample, this clonotype turned up many times. The gene calls are TRBV7-2 and TRBJ2-7, with 7 bases identical to TRBD1. The CDR3 is 15 amino acids. The germline V gene has CDR1 SGHTA and CDR2 FQGNSA. J was trimmed by 7 bases and V by 3 bases; bases with no gene match: 12. The CDR3 protein is CASSLTQGESSEQYF. The DNA of the CDR3 is TGTGCCAGCAGCTTGACCCAGGGGGAATCATCAGAGCAGTACTTC. Full variable domain (outside the CDR3, taken from reference TRBV7-2 and TRBJ2-7): GAGVSQSPSNKVTEKGKDVELRCDPISGHTALYWYRQSLGQGLEFLIYFQGNSAPDKSGLPSDRFSAERTGGSVSTLTIQRTQQEDSAVYLCASSLTQGESSEQYFGPGTRLTVT.

This chain joins TRBV28 and TRBJ2-7; 8 bases map to TRBD1. V lost 6 bases, J lost 4 bases, and 14 bases stayed unmatched. The CDR3 is 16 residues long. The germline V gene has CDR1 MDHEN and CDR2 SYDVKM. The CDR3 DNA is TGTGCCAGCAGGCGGGTCCCCGGACAGGGTTGGTACGAGCAGTACTTC. It specifies CASRRVPGQGWYEQYF.

This clonotype was picked up many times. The chain combines TRBV7-9 with TRBJ1-5, with D possibly matching TRBD1 (6 bases). V was clipped by 5 bases and J by 0 bases, with 11 bases between them. The CDR3 totals 15 residues. Germline assignment: CDR1 SEHNR and CDR2 FQNEAQ (reference sequence). CDR3 sequence: CASSRTDHSNQPQHF. The CDR3 region has the DNA TGTGCCAGCAGCCGGACAGACCATAGCAATCAGCCCCAGCATTTT.

The sample holds a few counts of this clonotype. V usage is TRBV9 and J usage is TRBJ1-6; no clear D gene. Germline-derived CDR1 and CDR2 are SGDLS and YYNGEE. This CDR3 region has 14 residues. Trimming cost V 3 bases and J 9 bases, with 13 bases left between them. The DNA for the CDR3 is TGTGCCAGCAGCGCCTCGAGTGCGGGTTCACCCCTCCACTTT. Translation: CASSASSAGSPLHF.

This chain joins TRBV9 and TRBJ1-1, with a possible D match to TRBD1 (6 bases). Trimming left V 0 bases short and J 5 bases short, with 8 bases between. Germline V CDR1 and CDR2: SGDLS, YYNGEE. There are 13 residues in the CDR3. The CDR3 reads CASSVGGATEAFF. The CDR3 DNA sequence: TGTGCCAGCAGCGTAGGGGGGGCGACTGAAGCTTTCTTT.

This clonotype was observed at least ten times. The chain recombines TRBV6-2 or TRBV6-3 with TRBJ1-5; 8 bases align to TRBD1. In germline, CDR1 is MNHEY, CDR2 SVGEGT. The V and J ends lost 2 bases and 4 bases, in that order; junction bases with no gene match: 4. CDR3 length: 15 amino acids. The CDR3 sequence is CASSYRDRGNQPQHF. Written as DNA, the CDR3 is TGTGCCAGCAGTTACAGAGACAGGGGTAATCAGCCCCAGCATTTT.

In its sample, this clonotype was seen a few times. The J gene is TRBJ2-3, the V gene TRBV11-2; the D is unclear. CDR1 SGHAT and CDR2 FQNNGV come from the germline V gene. V lost 1 base to trimming and J lost 0 bases, with 11 bases between them. This CDR3 is built from 16 residues. Written as DNA, the CDR3 is TGTGCCAGCAGCTTAGGTATTGCATCTAGCACAGATACGCAGTATTTT. This sequence encodes CASSLGIASSTDTQYF.